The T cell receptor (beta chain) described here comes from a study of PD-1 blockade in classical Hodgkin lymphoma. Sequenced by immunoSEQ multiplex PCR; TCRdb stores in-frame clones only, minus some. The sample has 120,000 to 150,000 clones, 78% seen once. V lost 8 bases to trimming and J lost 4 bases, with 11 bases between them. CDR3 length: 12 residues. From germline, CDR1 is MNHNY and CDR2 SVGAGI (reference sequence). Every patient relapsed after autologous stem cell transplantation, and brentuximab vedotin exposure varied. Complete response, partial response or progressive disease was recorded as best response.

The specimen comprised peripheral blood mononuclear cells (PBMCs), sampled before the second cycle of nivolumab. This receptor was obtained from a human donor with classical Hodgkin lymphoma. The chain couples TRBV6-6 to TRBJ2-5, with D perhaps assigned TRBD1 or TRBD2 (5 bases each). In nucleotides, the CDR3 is TGTGCCAGCGGCCTTGGGGGAGAGACCCAGTACTTC. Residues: CASGLGGETQYF.